Below are 9 T cell receptor beta chains sequenced from a single sample in a study of T cells in narcolepsy. Profiled with immunoSEQ multiplex PCR; TCRdb holds only in-frame clones, not every one. This table holds just over 20,000 clones, about 90% found once. Sequenced material: CD45RA- memory CD4+ T cells from PBMCs. The receptors were sampled from a human donor with narcolepsy.

The chain couples TRBV20-1 to TRBJ2-7, with 7 positions matching TRBD2. The trim removed 7 bases at V and 3 bases at J, leaving 3 bases unmatched. Germline-derived CDR1 and CDR2 are DFQATT and SNEGSKA (reference sequence). This CDR3 comprises 11 residues. In DNA form, the CDR3 reads TGCAGTGGGCTAGCGGACTACGAGCAGTACTTC. It translates to CSGLADYEQYF.

About this clone itself: Other DNA sequences in the sample encode the same CDR3. The rearrangement links TRBV10-3 to TRBJ1-5; D is undetermined. V was pared by 3 bases and J by 1 base, with 1 base between. This CDR3 has 12 amino acids. Germline V gene sequence: CDR1 ENHRY, CDR2 SYGVKD. The chain's CDR3 is CAISDSNQPQHF. The CDR3 DNA sequence: TGTGCCATCAGTGACAGCAATCAGCCCCAGCATTTT.

The chain links TRBV10-3 to TRBJ2-1; 15 bases agree with TRBD2. This CDR3 is built from 17 residues. J was trimmed by 9 bases and V by 4 bases; bases with no gene match: 10. In germline, CDR1 is ENHRY, CDR2 SYGVKD. CDR3 bases: TGTGCCATCAGTGCAATAGGACTAGCGGGAGGGCCAGGTGAGCAGTTCTTC. It translates to CAISAIGLAGGPGEQFF.

The V gene is TRBV18, the J gene TRBJ2-7; possibly TRBD1 or TRBD2 for D (6 bases each). Per germline, CDR1 KGHSH and CDR2 LQKENI. The germline V and J ends were trimmed by 5 bases and 0 bases, with 14 bases remaining between them. CDR3 length: 15 amino acids. The CDR3 DNA reads TGTGCCAGCTCATCCGGAGGGACATACTCCTACGAGCAGTACTTC. Its protein is CASSSGGTYSYEQYF.

The chain uses TRBV5-5 and TRBJ1-1; D perhaps matches TRBD1 (6 bases). This CDR3 is 17 amino acids long. V lost 0 bases and J 1 base, leaving 16 bases between the germline ends. Germline V lookup: CDR1 SGHKS, CDR2 YYEKEE (reference sequence). CDR3 loop: CASSLEQRSRGNTEAFF. The CDR3 nucleotides read TGTGCCAGCAGCTTGGAGCAGAGAAGCAGGGGGAACACTGAAGCTTTCTTT.

The V and J genes are TRBV2 and TRBJ2-1; a possible D gene is TRBD2 (6 bases). CDR1 is SNHLY and CDR2 is FYNNEI in the germline V gene. The CDR3 extends over 14 amino acids. Trimming removed 7 bases at V and 4 bases at J, with 14 bases between. The CDR3 loop is CASIWAGNYNEQFF. Written as DNA, the CDR3 is TGTGCCAGCATTTGGGCGGGGAATTACAATGAGCAGTTCTTC. Variable domain in full (rest from reference TRBV2 and TRBJ2-1): EPEVTQTPSHQVTQMGQEVILRCVPISNHLYFYWYRQILGQKVEFLVSFYNNEISEKSEIFDDQFSVERPDGSNFTLKIRSTKLEDSAMYFCASIWAGNYNEQFFGPGTRLTVL.

This chain uses TRBV2 with TRBJ2-5; unclear D gene. Germline V lookup: CDR1 SNHLY, CDR2 FYNNEI. V lost 7 bases and J lost 4, with 7 bases in between. The CDR3 length is 11 residues. CDR3 in DNA: TGTGCCAGCATGGCCTTAGAGACCCAGTACTTC. Translated, it gives CASMALETQYF.

The J gene is TRBJ1-5, the V gene TRBV30; D is uncertain. This CDR3 comprises 13 residues. Germline loops: CDR1 GTSNPN, CDR2 SVGIG (reference sequence). V shed 3 bases and J shed 7 bases, with 13 bases lying between them. This chain's CDR3 is CAWSASERQPQHF. CDR3 nucleotides: TGTGCCTGGAGCGCGAGCGAGCGCCAGCCCCAGCATTTT.

The chain couples TRBV5-1 to TRBJ2-1, with 7 bases matching TRBD2. This CDR3 is built from 15 residues. V lost 1 base, J lost 4 bases, and 5 bases stayed unmatched. Looked up from germline, CDR1 is SGHRS and CDR2 is YFSETQ. CDR3 sequence reads: CASSLIAGFYNEQFF. The CDR3 DNA follows: TGCGCCAGCAGCTTGATAGCGGGTTTTTACAATGAGCAGTTCTTC.